The sequence of this T cell receptor beta chain was determined in a study of cytomegalovirus exposure and HLA in healthy donors (dated by TCRdb to the late 2010s). Some background on the complete study: According to an earlier analysis of a few hundred of the donors, 150 million to 200 million T cells yielded 95 million to 140 million unique TCR beta sequences and about 280 Gb of sequence data. The study aimed to test whether signatures of past pathogen exposure could be identified by cataloging public T cell receptors. Roughly 5 DR-DQ haplotypes were handled as single units for association and clustering, since linkage in the cohort was strong. The T cell repertoires of 666 subjects were profiled by immunosequencing and related to cytomegalovirus serostatus. To predict cytomegalovirus infection status, the study brought together high-throughput TCR immunosequencing, statistical association of individual TCRs with disease status, and machine learning. An earlier analysis of 587 of the donors applied high-throughput TCR beta sequencing to assess whether each TCR beta V gene segment acted as functional or pseudogenic. HLA typing included class I and class II loci at four-digit resolution. In a later genetic analysis, genome-wide SNP genotypes for about 65% of the roughly 670 donors were used, and that subset was treated as a discovery cohort. Donor age, sex, ethnicity and CMV serostatus were collected together with the repertoire data. All discovery cohort repertoires had been generated on a single sequencing platform. Across 300 to 500 genotyped donors of the cohort, an average of roughly 230,000 unique TCR beta nucleotide sequences per donor were sequenced, and roughly 17% of those sequences were non-productive. An early release covering roughly 640 HLA-typed donors comprised roughly 300 gigabases of sequencing data and around 85 million unique TCR sequences. Of the 300 to 450 genotyped donors, approximately 83% fell in the genetic ancestry cluster associated with self-reported Caucasian donors. A later analysis re-analyzed previously published TCR beta repertoires from 650 to 800 donors and added high-resolution HLA genotyping to study TCR occurrence patterns. Typing coverage differed by locus: A, B, C, DRB1 and DQB1 were typed in about 620-640 donors, DQA1 in roughly 500, DPA1 in nearly 610, and DPB1 in 400 to 480. Rather than using new phenotypic data, the later analysis identified candidate immune exposures from TCR beta sequences and from how often those sequences occurred across donors. In addition to the first cohort of 650 to 750 subjects, a separate validation cohort of 120 different subjects was used. Study-level results and caveats: Linkage disequilibrium might explain the correlated functional status among segregating V segments, but an unknown experimental factor could not be excluded. The only immune exposure information available for the cohort was CMV serostatus. Sequencing depth was assumed to be roughly uniform across donors in the presence/absence analyses, though that assumption may not hold. A further reported finding was that TCR beta sequences accurately predicted the HLA-A and HLA-B alleles for most subjects in the first cohort. A later genetic analysis associated a missense DCLRE1C variant with V-gene and J-gene trimming of TCR beta chains, and an independent cohort replicated the association. A cluster of highly shared sequence variants was judged likely to be a technical artifact of the sequencing pipeline. The study listed 170 or so TCR beta chains as associated with cytomegalovirus. In a later genetic analysis, fewer N-insertions in productive TCRs were reported among donors in an Asian-associated ancestry cluster than the roughly 640-donor mean. Because some donors lacked HLA typing at each locus, the association tests relied only on the typed subset. According to the authors, the approach could potentially be generalized to other disease states and immunological phenotypes. The classifier was reported to diagnose cytomegalovirus status with high specificity and sensitivity in both the original and validation cohorts. Most TCR sequences were observed very rarely across donors, whereas some public TCRs were present in many individuals. According to a later analysis, parvovirus B19, influenza, CMV and Epstein-Barr virus appeared linked to several top co-occurrence clusters. In vitro tests confirmed that three of the cytomegalovirus-associated TCR beta chains recognize cytomegalovirus antigens. A later analysis found that TCR association rates varied across HLA loci, with DRB1 alleles showing the most associated TCRs and HLA-C alleles the fewest. Some IMGT-functional V segments, including TRBV6-2 and TRBV6-3, could not be told apart with the 87-base-pair reads, so those segments were excluded. When HLA alleles, especially DR and DQ, strongly co-occurred, TCR associations were difficult to assign to individual alleles. Only TCR beta chains were sequenced in this cohort, and the absence of alpha or paired-chain data limited detectable features. Compared with equally common non-associated chains, HLA-associated TCR beta chains in a later analysis were more clonally expanded and had lower generation probabilities. Most CMV-associated TCR beta chains appeared to be HLA-restricted in a later analysis, and the HLA associations seemed to be driven largely by CMV exposure. Roughly 15 rarely observed V segments, including chromosome 9 orphons, were excluded from the earlier analysis of several hundred of the donors because counts were too low. At a false discovery rate of 0.05, a later analysis linked around 17,000 TCR beta sequences to specific HLA alleles. In an earlier analysis of about 550 of the donors, most TCR beta V segments were observed in productive rearrangements about 87% or about 30% of the time, broadly matching IMGT annotations.

Library preparation was by the immunoSEQ multiplex PCR assay. For the multiplex PCR, a mixture combining 60 forward primers for TCR Vbeta segments and 13 reverse primers for TCR Jbeta segments was used. The CDR3 region of rearranged TCR beta genes was amplified from genomic DNA with a multiplex PCR assay. Amplified TCR beta libraries were sequenced as 87-base-pair reads on the Illumina HiSeq System. As for the original processing: In a later analysis, tens of millions of unique TCR beta chains were counted across the roughly 700 repertoires, and approximately 9.9 million of these chains were shared by at least two donors. Raw reads were error-corrected and collapsed into unique sequences by a nearest-neighbor algorithm in which closely related sequences were merged to remove PCR and sequencing errors. Alignment of CDR3 sequences to IMGT reference sequences was used to assign V, D and J gene segments. Each retained sequence needed at least a six-nucleotide match to both a V gene segment and a J gene segment. Rearrangements were called productive when the CDR3 lacked stop codons and stayed in frame with V and J; all others were non-productive. Following IMGT convention, CDR3 was defined as the stretch from the second conserved V-encoded cysteine to the conserved J-encoded phenylalanine. Sequences without an unambiguous match to a single V gene segment were excluded from the earlier analysis of several hundred of the donors. An earlier analysis of fewer than 750 of the donors classified V segments as functional when productive rearrangements were above 56.7% and as segregating when the standard deviation between donors was above 5%. A statistical classification framework was built for diagnosing cytomegalovirus status from the catalog of TCR beta chain sequences. In a later analysis, TCR nucleotide sequences were compared against IMGT/GENE-DB human TR gene sequences so that V and J genes could be assigned. Using the TCRdist pipeline, a later analysis assigned CDR3 sequences along with most-parsimonious VDJ recombination scenarios. In a later analysis, every TCR beta chain was defined by the combination of its CDR3 amino acid sequence and its V-gene family, and reads without a unique V-gene family were dropped. To address suspected cross-contamination and a sequencing artifact, a later analysis removed 550 to 750 highly shared, low-generation-probability nucleotide sequences. For each public chain, a later analysis derived a clonal expansion index from normalized ranks of inferred template counts within each repertoire. Generation probabilities in a later analysis came from a VDJ recombination model fitted to out-of-frame rearrangements, and those results were checked against IGoR. In a later analysis, hypergeometric tests were used to score TCR-TCR, TCR-HLA and TCR-CMV co-occurrence, with a repertoire-size bias correction applied to TCR pairs. A later analysis estimated false discovery rates by permuting HLA or CMV assignments 20 times. A later analysis grouped co-occurring TCRs with DBSCAN, adding TCRdist sequence similarity when clustering within HLA-allele-positive subsets. Co-occurrence clustering excluded repertoires with fewer than 30,000 or more than 120,000 public chains, plus five with anomalous nucleotide sharing. This immuneACCESS table, as held by TCRdb, lists in-frame sequences with V and J called but not all clones. Of the missing ones, under half trace to an unresolved V gene in checked studies; the others have no known cause. V and J calls plus clone size are reproduced from that table; the DNA served to infer D and trimming. For this sample there are some 150,000 clones; about 80% appear just once. In total, the top ten clones hold 3% to 4.5% of the sample.

In total, 600 or so healthy bone marrow donors made up the cohort. At the time of sampling, every cohort member was nominally healthy, though immune exposures that went unrecorded were likely present. The donor tested CMV seropositive and was one of the 289 seropositive cohort members. Every donor gave a peripheral blood sample, and the peripheral blood mononuclear cells from that sample were used for TCR beta sequencing. The Qiagen DNeasy Blood Extraction Kit was used to extract genomic DNA from the blood cell samples. Germline trimming: 4 bases from V, 1 base from J; junction bases outside gene matches: 5. Per the germline V gene, SGHRS is the CDR1 and YFSETQ is the CDR2. The CDR3, cysteine through phenylalanine, is 17 amino acids long. Only the CDR3 part of the read is kept: 51 bases, read in frame from the first base. This clone was found a few times. This clone's antigen is unknown. Base qualities are not recorded, but no much larger clone differs from it by a single base.

The rearranged chain carries TRBV5-1 and TRBJ2-5, with 15 junctional bases fitting TRBD2. The sequence was collected from a man in his thirties or forties in good health and CMV-seropositive. Sequences were obtained from PBMCs. At the DNA level, the sequence is TGCGCCAGCAGCCCGGGACTAGCGGGGGGAATCCAAGAGACCCAGTACTTC. It is translated as CASSPGLAGGIQETQYF.